These T cell receptor beta chains were read from a single sample in a study of blood T cell repertoires in COVID-19. The data were produced by immunoSEQ multiplex PCR, yet TCRdb's version contains in-frame clones alone and is incomplete. The table has approximately 400,000 clones, roughly 86% seen once. Sequences were obtained from PBMCs or T cells enriched from blood (not recorded which). The receptors originated from a man aged 25 to 45 who had recovered from COVID-19. The CDR3 runs from the conserved cysteine through the conserved F or W. Fields, in order: D gene, clone size, V gene, J gene, CDR3 protein, CDR3 DNA. A D gene is named only where the DNA matches it firmly. The size field is filled for only some rows; it gives once, few, many or a size class.

D: -
size: -
V: TRBV5-1
J: TRBJ1-2
CDR3: CASGLTGVNYGYTF
DNA: TGCGCCAGCGGACTCACGGGGGTTAACTATGGCTACACCTTC

D: -
size: -
V: TRBV6-5
J: TRBJ1-4
CDR3: CASTPFSGEREKLFF
DNA: TGTGCCAGCACCCCGTTCTCAGGGGAGCGTGAAAAACTGTTTTTT

D: TRBD1
size: -
V: TRBV20-1
J: TRBJ1-6
CDR3: CSASTGEYSPLHF
DNA: TGCAGTGCTAGTACAGGGGAGTATTCACCCCTCCACTTT

D: -
size: -
V: TRBV6-5
J: TRBJ1-1
CDR3: CASSYVQLTGTEAFF
DNA: TGTGCCAGCAGTTACGTACAGTTGACAGGCACTGAAGCTTTCTTT

D: -
size: -
V: TRBV30
J: TRBJ1-4
CDR3: CAWSEVRRKLFF
DNA: TGTGCCTGGAGCGAGGTACGGCGAAAACTGTTTTTT

D: TRBD1
size: -
V: TRBV6-6
J: TRBJ2-2
CDR3: CASSYVAGGNTGELFF
DNA: TGTGCCAGCAGTTACGTGGCAGGGGGGAACACCGGGGAGCTGTTTTTT

D: TRBD1
size: once
V: TRBV3-1/TRBV3-2
J: TRBJ2-5
CDR3: CASTRGQGQETQYF
DNA: TGTGCCAGCACCCGGGGACAGGGGCAAGAGACCCAGTACTTC

D: TRBD1
size: -
V: TRBV5-1
J: TRBJ2-2
CDR3: CASIGQGAGELFF
DNA: TGCGCCAGCATAGGACAGGGGGCCGGGGAGCTGTTTTTT

D: TRBD1
size: once
V: TRBV5-1
J: TRBJ1-1
CDR3: CASSVGQGYDTEAFF
DNA: TGCGCCAGCAGCGTAGGACAGGGATACGACACTGAAGCTTTCTTT

D: -
size: -
V: TRBV5-1
J: TRBJ1-2
CDR3: CASSPGGYTF
DNA: TGCGCCAGCAGCCCAGGGGGCTACACCTTC

D: TRBD1
size: -
V: TRBV14
J: TRBJ1-2
CDR3: CASRPGQGDVYGYTF
DNA: TGTGCCAGCAGACCTGGACAGGGGGACGTTTATGGCTACACCTTC

D: -
size: -
V: TRBV10-3
J: TRBJ2-2
CDR3: CAITPTDTGELFF
DNA: TGTGCCATCACACCGACAGACACCGGGGAGCTGTTTTTT

D: TRBD1
size: -
V: TRBV30
J: TRBJ1-2
CDR3: CAWSVGRTGRSKNTF
DNA: TGTGCCTGGAGTGTAGGGCGGACAGGGCGTTCAAAGAACACCTTC

D: TRBD1
size: few
V: TRBV3-1/TRBV3-2
J: TRBJ1-2
CDR3: CASSRQGYGYTF
DNA: TGTGCCAGCAGCCGACAGGGCTATGGCTACACCTTC

D: -
size: -
V: TRBV4-2
J: TRBJ2-3
CDR3: CASSQGDGGPYTDTQYF
DNA: TGTGCCAGCAGCCAAGGGGACGGGGGGCCATACACAGATACGCAGTATTTT

D: -
size: -
V: TRBV19
J: TRBJ1-5
CDR3: CASSIEVIGFGGNQPQHF
DNA: TGTGCCAGTAGTATAGAGGTTATTGGGTTCGGGGGCAATCAGCCCCAGCATTTT

D: TRBD1
size: -
V: TRBV7-9
J: TRBJ2-3
CDR3: CASSYRTGSTDTQYF
DNA: TGTGCCAGCAGCTACCGGACAGGGAGCACAGATACGCAGTATTTT

D: -
size: -
V: TRBV6-6
J: TRBJ2-7
CDR3: CASSYYRGHSYEQYF
DNA: TGTGCCAGCAGTTACTACCGGGGACACTCCTACGAGCAGTACTTC

D: -
size: -
V: TRBV30
J: TRBJ2-2
CDR3: CAWSSVRELFF
DNA: TGTGCCTGGAGTTCAGTCAGGGAGCTGTTTTTT

D: -
size: -
V: TRBV2
J: TRBJ1-5
CDR3: CASSERDNYSNQPQHF
DNA: TGTGCCAGCAGTGAACGGGACAATTATAGCAATCAGCCCCAGCATTTT

D: -
size: -
V: TRBV2
J: TRBJ1-1
CDR3: CASTGGGLEAFF
DNA: TGTGCCAGCACCGGGGGGGGGCTTGAAGCTTTCTTT

D: -
size: once
V: TRBV15
J: TRBJ2-3
CDR3: CATSFLASTDTQYF
DNA: TGTGCCACCAGCTTTCTAGCCAGCACAGATACGCAGTATTTT

D: -
size: few
V: TRBV9
J: TRBJ1-5
CDR3: CASSVGQINQPQHF
DNA: TGTGCCAGCAGCGTAGGACAGATCAATCAGCCCCAGCATTTT

D: TRBD2
size: once
V: TRBV3-1/TRBV3-2
J: TRBJ2-5
CDR3: CASSLAGGWETQYF
DNA: TGTGCCAGCAGTCTAGCGGGGGGGTGGGAGACCCAGTACTTC

D: TRBD1
size: -
V: TRBV10-3
J: TRBJ2-7
CDR3: CAIGPDRAAYEQYF
DNA: TGTGCCATCGGCCCGGACAGGGCGGCCTACGAGCAGTACTTC

D: -
size: -
V: TRBV7-2
J: TRBJ2-1
CDR3: CASSLIQGSYNEQFF
DNA: TGTGCCAGCAGCTTAATCCAGGGGTCCTACAATGAGCAGTTCTTC

D: -
size: -
V: TRBV11-2
J: TRBJ2-2
CDR3: CASSLSTQVAGELFF
DNA: TGTGCCAGCAGCTTATCGACCCAGGTGGCCGGGGAGCTGTTTTTT

D: -
size: -
V: TRBV5-1
J: TRBJ1-5
CDR3: CASSPGHSNQPQHF
DNA: TGCGCCAGCAGCCCGGGACACAGCAATCAGCCCCAGCATTTT

D: -
size: -
V: TRBV11-2
J: TRBJ2-7
CDR3: CASSLWRPPYEQYF
DNA: TGTGCCAGCAGCTTATGGAGGCCGCCCTACGAGCAGTACTTC

D: -
size: -
V: TRBV25-1
J: TRBJ1-5
CDR3: CASSEQGNGQPQHF
DNA: TGTGCCAGCAGTGAACAGGGAAACGGGCAGCCCCAGCATTTT

D: -
size: few
V: TRBV18
J: TRBJ2-1
CDR3: CASSAGQYNEQFF
DNA: TGTGCCAGCTCAGCAGGACAGTATAATGAGCAGTTCTTC

D: TRBD2
size: few
V: TRBV7-2
J: TRBJ2-1
CDR3: CASSSRTSGGSYNEQFF
DNA: TGTGCCAGCAGCTCCCGGACTAGCGGGGGCTCCTACAATGAGCAGTTCTTC

D: -
size: -
V: TRBV29-1
J: TRBJ2-7
CDR3: CSVEMGGGEQYF
DNA: TGCAGCGTTGAAATGGGGGGTGGCGAGCAGTACTTC

D: TRBD1
size: -
V: TRBV6-5
J: TRBJ1-6
CDR3: CASQGAAYNSPLHF
DNA: TGTGCCAGCCAGGGGGCAGCTTATAATTCACCCCTCCACTTT

D: TRBD2
size: -
V: TRBV11-2
J: TRBJ2-1
CDR3: CASSFMWAGGLNEQFF
DNA: TGTGCCAGCAGCTTTATGTGGGCGGGGGGACTCAATGAGCAGTTCTTC

D: TRBD1
size: -
V: TRBV6-5
J: TRBJ1-2
CDR3: CASRETGYYGYTF
DNA: TGTGCCAGCAGAGAGACAGGGTACTATGGCTACACCTTC

D: -
size: -
V: TRBV10-3
J: TRBJ1-2
CDR3: CAISESAGYGYTF
DNA: TGTGCCATCAGTGAGTCGGCGGGATATGGCTACACCTTC

D: TRBD1
size: -
V: TRBV24-1
J: TRBJ2-1
CDR3: CATSPQGAHEQFF
DNA: TGTGCCACCAGTCCACAGGGGGCCCACGAGCAGTTCTTC

D: -
size: -
V: TRBV2
J: TRBJ1-5
CDR3: CASRNPSGSNQPQHF
DNA: TGTGCCAGCAGAAACCCTTCGGGTAGCAATCAGCCCCAGCATTTT

D: TRBD1
size: -
V: TRBV5-1
J: TRBJ1-4
CDR3: CASSADRSSGILFF
DNA: TGCGCCAGCAGCGCGGACAGGTCCTCGGGAATCCTGTTTTTT

D: -
size: few
V: TRBV30
J: TRBJ1-5
CDR3: CAWSLQVTGGPQHF
DNA: TGTGCCTGGAGTCTACAGGTCACCGGGGGGCCCCAGCATTTT

D: -
size: -
V: TRBV3-1/TRBV3-2
J: TRBJ2-3
CDR3: CASSHTGLGDTQYF
DNA: TGTGCCAGCAGTCATACAGGGCTAGGGGATACGCAGTATTTT

D: TRBD1
size: once
V: TRBV19
J: TRBJ1-2
CDR3: CASSIGGTGLIYGYTF
DNA: TGTGCCAGTAGTATAGGGGGGACAGGACTCATCTATGGCTACACCTTC

D: -
size: once
V: TRBV18
J: TRBJ2-5
CDR3: CASRLELQETQYF
DNA: TGTGCCAGCCGTCTGGAGCTCCAAGAGACCCAGTACTTC

D: -
size: -
V: TRBV5-1
J: TRBJ2-7
CDR3: CASSLGPDLAYEQYF
DNA: TGCGCCAGCAGCTTGGGCCCAGATCTAGCCTACGAGCAGTACTTC

D: -
size: -
V: TRBV19
J: TRBJ1-1
CDR3: CASSIPGERTEAFF
DNA: TGTGCCAGTAGTATTCCGGGGGAGAGGACTGAAGCTTTCTTT

D: TRBD1
size: few
V: TRBV4-2
J: TRBJ1-6
CDR3: CASSQDLRGRGSPLHF
DNA: TGTGCCAGCAGCCAAGATCTCAGGGGGCGAGGTTCACCCCTCCACTTT

D: -
size: -
V: TRBV3-1/TRBV3-2
J: TRBJ1-2
CDR3: CASSRGTLYGYTF
DNA: TGTGCCAGCAGCCGGGGGACACTTTATGGCTACACCTTC

D: TRBD1
size: -
V: TRBV18
J: TRBJ2-2
CDR3: CASSLLRRDRANTGELFF
DNA: TGTGCCAGCTCGCTCCTCCGCCGGGACAGGGCGAACACCGGGGAGCTGTTTTTT

D: -
size: once
V: TRBV9
J: TRBJ2-1
CDR3: CASSVWPASNNEQFF
DNA: TGTGCCAGCAGCGTATGGCCTGCTAGTAACAATGAGCAGTTCTTC

D: TRBD1
size: few
V: TRBV7-9
J: TRBJ2-7
CDR3: CASREGQGAYEQYF
DNA: TGTGCCAGCAGAGAGGGACAGGGGGCGTACGAGCAGTACTTC

D: TRBD1
size: -
V: TRBV5-1
J: TRBJ2-7
CDR3: CASRDSGGEQYF
DNA: TGCGCCAGCAGGGACTCAGGGGGAGAGCAGTACTTC

D: -
size: -
V: TRBV5-1
J: TRBJ1-6
CDR3: CASSLLSPGQFNSPLHF
DNA: TGCGCCAGCAGCTTGTTGTCCCCTGGACAGTTCAATTCACCCCTCCACTTT

D: -
size: -
V: TRBV12-3/TRBV12-4
J: TRBJ2-1
CDR3: CASSLDRANEQFF
DNA: TGTGCCAGCAGTTTAGACAGGGCGAACGAGCAGTTCTTC